The rows below give T cell receptor beta chains drawn from one sample of a study of T cells in Graves' hyperthyroidism and ophthalmopathy. TCRdb reanalysed the multiplex PCR reads using MiXCR and keeps one entry per CDR3 protein. The sample lists a few hundred thousand distinct CDR3 sequences, 46% occurring once. The sequenced sample consisted of peripheral blood or thyroid tissue (not recorded which). The receptors were sampled from a woman aged 18-35 years with Graves' hyperthyroidism. Each CDR3 is given with its conserved first and last residue. The D gene is left open where the match is weak. Rows may omit the clone size; those that give it use once, few, many or a size class.

CDR3nt: TGTGCCATCAGTGACGGGACGGCTGGTGGAAACACCTTC
CDR3aa: CAISDGTAGGNTF
v_gene: TRBV10-3
d_gene: .
abundance: .
j_gene: TRBJ1-2

CDR3nt: TGTGCCAGCAGTTACAGGGGGCGAAGAGGCACTGAAGCTTTCTTT
CDR3aa: CASSYRGRRGTEAFF
v_gene: TRBV28
d_gene: TRBD1
abundance: many
j_gene: TRBJ1-1

CDR3nt: TGTGCCAGCAGACAGGGGCTAGCGGGAGACGATACGCAGTATTTT
CDR3aa: CASRQGLAGDDTQYF
v_gene: TRBV7-3
d_gene: TRBD2
abundance: .
j_gene: TRBJ2-3

CDR3nt: TGTGCCAGCAGCTTAGTCAAGGGAGTGTTCAGCGAGGTTGGCTACACCTTC
CDR3aa: CASSLVKGVFSEVGYTF
v_gene: TRBV2
d_gene: .
abundance: .
j_gene: TRBJ1-2

CDR3nt: TGTGCCAGCAGTGATACCCGGGACAGGGGGCTTCAGCCCCAGCATTTT
CDR3aa: CASSDTRDRGLQPQHF
v_gene: TRBV25-1
d_gene: TRBD1
abundance: many
j_gene: TRBJ1-5

CDR3nt: TGCGCCAGCAGCCCAAGGACAGGGGAAAACTATGGCTACACCTTC
CDR3aa: CASSPRTGENYGYTF
v_gene: TRBV5-1
d_gene: TRBD1
abundance: many
j_gene: TRBJ1-2

CDR3nt: TGTGCCAGCAGCCCACAGGGCGGAGGTGGCTACACCTTC
CDR3aa: CASSPQGGGGYTF
v_gene: TRBV11-1
d_gene: .
abundance: many
j_gene: TRBJ1-2

CDR3nt: TGTGCCAGCAGTGGGGACAGGAATGGCTACACCTTC
CDR3aa: CASSGDRNGYTF
v_gene: TRBV2
d_gene: TRBD1
abundance: .
j_gene: TRBJ1-2

CDR3nt: TGCAGTGCTAGAGGGTGGACTAGCGGGAGTTCCTACGAGCAGTACTTC
CDR3aa: CSARGWTSGSSYEQYF
v_gene: TRBV20-1
d_gene: TRBD2
abundance: few
j_gene: TRBJ2-7

CDR3nt: TGTGCCAGCCCTACCTATGGCGACACTGAAGCTTTCTTT
CDR3aa: CASPTYGDTEAFF
v_gene: TRBV19
d_gene: .
abundance: .
j_gene: TRBJ1-1

CDR3nt: TGCAGCGTTCGGTTGCAGGGAGGGCCTGTGGAGACCCAGTACTTC
CDR3aa: CSVRLQGGPVETQYF
v_gene: TRBV29-1
d_gene: TRBD2
abundance: many
j_gene: TRBJ2-5

CDR3nt: TGTGCCAGCAGTGACCTGGGGAAGGCCAACACTGAAGCTTTCTTT
CDR3aa: CASSDLGKANTEAFF
v_gene: TRBV2
d_gene: .
abundance: .
j_gene: TRBJ1-1

CDR3nt: TGTGCCAGCAGCTTAGACAGGGGGTACGAGCAGTACTTC
CDR3aa: CASSLDRGYEQYF
v_gene: TRBV7-9
d_gene: TRBD1
abundance: many
j_gene: TRBJ2-7

CDR3nt: TGTGCCAGCAGTGCGTACGAGCAGTACTTC
CDR3aa: CASSAYEQYF
v_gene: TRBV2
d_gene: .
abundance: many
j_gene: TRBJ2-7

CDR3nt: TGCAGCGTTGGCAGGGTGGGGCAGCCCCAGCATTTT
CDR3aa: CSVGRVGQPQHF
v_gene: TRBV29-1
d_gene: .
abundance: few
j_gene: TRBJ1-5

CDR3nt: TGTGCCAGCAGCTTAGAGAGCTTGGCCCGCCCTCAAGAGACCCAGTACTTC
CDR3aa: CASSLESLARPQETQYF
v_gene: TRBV7-9
d_gene: .
abundance: many
j_gene: TRBJ2-5

CDR3nt: TGTGCCATCAGGGGACAGGGGGCGAGCGCCTACAATGAGCAGTTCTTC
CDR3aa: CAIRGQGASAYNEQFF
v_gene: TRBV6-1
d_gene: TRBD1
abundance: .
j_gene: TRBJ2-1

CDR3nt: TGTGCCAGCAGCTTAGATCCGGGAGGAACTGAAGCTTTCTTT
CDR3aa: CASSLDPGGTEAFF
v_gene: TRBV11-3
d_gene: .
abundance: .
j_gene: TRBJ1-1

CDR3nt: TGTGCCAGCAGCTTACAGGGTGGGTCTGAAGCTTTCTTT
CDR3aa: CASSLQGGSEAFF
v_gene: TRBV7-2
d_gene: .
abundance: .
j_gene: TRBJ1-1

CDR3nt: TGTGCCATCAGTGTCAAAGAGACCCAGCATTTT
CDR3aa: CAISVKETQHF
v_gene: TRBV10-3
d_gene: .
abundance: .
j_gene: TRBJ1-5

CDR3nt: TGTGCCAGCAGCCTGACAGTTATGAGGGACTATGGCTACACCTTC
CDR3aa: CASSLTVMRDYGYTF
v_gene: TRBV9
d_gene: .
abundance: many
j_gene: TRBJ1-2

CDR3nt: TGTGCCATCAGTGACAGGGGGGAGTTCACTGAAGCTTTCTTT
CDR3aa: CAISDRGEFTEAFF
v_gene: TRBV10-3
d_gene: TRBD1
abundance: many
j_gene: TRBJ1-1

CDR3nt: TGTGCCAGCTCACCAGGACAGGGAGATACCTACGAGCAGTACTTC
CDR3aa: CASSPGQGDTYEQYF
v_gene: TRBV18
d_gene: TRBD1
abundance: few
j_gene: TRBJ2-7

CDR3nt: TGTGCCACCGCCCCCGCCGACAGGGCCAATTATAATTCACCCCTCCACTTT
CDR3aa: CATAPADRANYNSPLHF
v_gene: TRBV19
d_gene: TRBD1
abundance: many
j_gene: TRBJ1-6

CDR3nt: TGTGCCAGCAGCCAAATAGCGGGAGCCGTTCAGTACTTC
CDR3aa: CASSQIAGAVQYF
v_gene: TRBV7-3
d_gene: TRBD2
abundance: few
j_gene: TRBJ2-4

CDR3nt: TGTGCCAGTAGTGCCCAACCGGACGGAGGGACCCACGAGCAGTACTTC
CDR3aa: CASSAQPDGGTHEQYF
v_gene: TRBV19
d_gene: .
abundance: .
j_gene: TRBJ2-7

CDR3nt: TGCAGTGCTAGACCAGCAAGCGGAGAGACCCAGTACTTC
CDR3aa: CSARPASGETQYF
v_gene: TRBV20-1
d_gene: .
abundance: many
j_gene: TRBJ2-5

CDR3nt: TGCAGTGCCAGAAGGTGGGGAGCCTACGAGCAGTACTTC
CDR3aa: CSARRWGAYEQYF
v_gene: TRBV20-1
d_gene: .
abundance: few
j_gene: TRBJ2-7

CDR3nt: TGTGCCAGCAGCTTATATCTAGGGGCGCTTGGCTACACCTTC
CDR3aa: CASSLYLGALGYTF
v_gene: TRBV7-2
d_gene: .
abundance: .
j_gene: TRBJ1-2

CDR3nt: TGCAGTGCTAGAGATTCCCGGCTAGGCACCTACGAGCAGTACTTC
CDR3aa: CSARDSRLGTYEQYF
v_gene: TRBV20-1
d_gene: .
abundance: many
j_gene: TRBJ2-7

CDR3nt: TGCAGTGCTAGACCTATTAGCGGGAGATCCTACGAGCAGTACTTC
CDR3aa: CSARPISGRSYEQYF
v_gene: TRBV20-1
d_gene: TRBD2
abundance: few
j_gene: TRBJ2-7

CDR3nt: TGCAGTGCTAGGGGGACCTCCTGCGAGCAGTACTTC
CDR3aa: CSARGTSCEQYF
v_gene: TRBV20-1
d_gene: .
abundance: .
j_gene: TRBJ2-7

CDR3nt: TGCAGTGCTAGACGGACTAGCGGGAGGGACTACGAGCAGTACTTC
CDR3aa: CSARRTSGRDYEQYF
v_gene: TRBV20-1
d_gene: TRBD2
abundance: .
j_gene: TRBJ2-7

CDR3nt: TGTGCCAGCAGCTTGATGAGGGACGGGGAGCTGTTTTTT
CDR3aa: CASSLMRDGELFF
v_gene: TRBV7-3
d_gene: .
abundance: many
j_gene: TRBJ2-2

CDR3nt: TGTGCCAGCAGTCCTCCTTGGGGGGAGACCCAGTACTTC
CDR3aa: CASSPPWGETQYF
v_gene: TRBV7-9
d_gene: .
abundance: .
j_gene: TRBJ2-5

CDR3nt: TGCAGCGTTATGGTCGGCGGGACGAACACTGAAGCTTTCTTT
CDR3aa: CSVMVGGTNTEAFF
v_gene: TRBV29-1
d_gene: .
abundance: .
j_gene: TRBJ1-1

CDR3nt: TGTGCCATCAGTGGTTCGGAAGAGACCCAGTACTTC
CDR3aa: CAISGSEETQYF
v_gene: TRBV10-3
d_gene: .
abundance: many
j_gene: TRBJ2-5

CDR3nt: TGCGCCAGCAGCTTGTCTGGGACGGAAGCTTCCTTT
CDR3aa: CASSLSGTEASF
v_gene: TRBV5-1
d_gene: .
abundance: .
j_gene: TRBJ1-1

CDR3nt: TGTGCCAGCAGCGAAGGGGGATCCTTC
CDR3aa: CASSEGGSF
v_gene: TRBV9
d_gene: .
abundance: .
j_gene: TRBJ1-2

CDR3nt: TGTGCCAGCAGCAAATTAGACGAGCAGTACTTC
CDR3aa: CASSKLDEQYF
v_gene: TRBV12-3/TRBV12-4
d_gene: .
abundance: few
j_gene: TRBJ2-7

CDR3nt: TGTGCCACCAGTGATCTCGCGGGAGGGCCAGAAGAGCAGTACTTC
CDR3aa: CATSDLAGGPEEQYF
v_gene: TRBV24-1
d_gene: TRBD2
abundance: many
j_gene: TRBJ2-7

CDR3nt: TGTGCCAGCAGCTTCGATGGGACAGGGAACGTGCAGTACTTC
CDR3aa: CASSFDGTGNVQYF
v_gene: TRBV11-1
d_gene: TRBD1
abundance: many
j_gene: TRBJ2-7

CDR3nt: TGTGCCAGCTCACCACCGGAGGGGACGACGGAATTGAACACTGAAGCTTTCTTT
CDR3aa: CASSPPEGTTELNTEAFF
v_gene: TRBV18
d_gene: .
abundance: .
j_gene: TRBJ1-1

CDR3nt: TGTGCCAGCAGCTTGCCGGGGGACCACACCGGGGAGCTGTTTTTT
CDR3aa: CASSLPGDHTGELFF
v_gene: TRBV5-4
d_gene: .
abundance: many
j_gene: TRBJ2-2

CDR3nt: TGCAGCCCGACGGAGCAAGAGACCCAGTACTTC
CDR3aa: CSPTEQETQYF
v_gene: TRBV29-1
d_gene: .
abundance: .
j_gene: TRBJ2-5

CDR3nt: TGTGCCGCCAGTGACGCCAGTAGGGTTTATGGCTACACCTTC
CDR3aa: CAASDASRVYGYTF
v_gene: TRBV24-1
d_gene: .
abundance: .
j_gene: TRBJ1-2

CDR3nt: TGCAGCGTTGCCCTCCGGGACAGCAGCTACGAGCAGTACTTC
CDR3aa: CSVALRDSSYEQYF
v_gene: TRBV29-1
d_gene: TRBD1
abundance: .
j_gene: TRBJ2-7

CDR3nt: TGCAGCTTCGGGACAGGCGAGACCTACGAGCAGTACTTC
CDR3aa: CSFGTGETYEQYF
v_gene: TRBV29-1
d_gene: TRBD1
abundance: .
j_gene: TRBJ2-7

CDR3nt: TGCAGGGCCGATGCTAGTAACTATGGCTACACCTTC
CDR3aa: CRADASNYGYTF
v_gene: TRBV29-1
d_gene: .
abundance: .
j_gene: TRBJ1-2

CDR3nt: TGTGCCAGCAGCCCCACAGGGAGGTGGTCCTACGAGCAGTACTTC
CDR3aa: CASSPTGRWSYEQYF
v_gene: TRBV13
d_gene: .
abundance: .
j_gene: TRBJ2-7

CDR3nt: TGTGCCAGCAGTGAAAGAGGGTCCCTAGACACTGAAGCTTTCTTT
CDR3aa: CASSERGSLDTEAFF
v_gene: TRBV6-1
d_gene: .
abundance: many
j_gene: TRBJ1-1

CDR3nt: TGTGCCAGCAGCCGGACTCCTAGCACAGATACGCAGTATTTT
CDR3aa: CASSRTPSTDTQYF
v_gene: TRBV7-2
d_gene: .
abundance: few
j_gene: TRBJ2-3